This T cell receptor beta chain is drawn from a study of T cell clonotyping in hematopoietic cell transplantation. Study details: Pretransplant recipient samples were taken after cytoreduction.

Study-wide points: After transplant, recipient diversity fell while pathologically expanded clonotypes grew through day 180. Broader posttransplant TCR repertoire diversity was predicted by graft donor and pretransplant recipient Inverse Simpson Index values.

As for this clone: What it recognizes is unknown.

Using immunoSEQ multiplex PCR, the repertoire was profiled, and TCRdb retains in-frame clones only, with some absent. The top ten clones hold approximately 8% of a sample with about 19,000 clones, roughly 83% of them seen once. The CDR3 contains 13 residues. Deletions cut 6 bases from V and 6 bases from J, with 12 bases between. Germline CDR1 is WNHNN and CDR2 is SYGVQD (reference sequence). Time point here: recipient sample about 28 days before transplant, after cytoreduction. The origin of this receptor is a man aged 45 to 65 with acute myeloid leukemia. Some clones in this sample may be carry-over from other donors' samples. The specimen comprised peripheral blood mononuclear cells, sampled before stem cell transplant. The rearrangement joins TRBV10-1 to TRBJ1-5, with D possibly being TRBD1 (5 bases). Here the CDR3 reads CASSEGVGQPQHF. For the CDR3, the DNA is TGCGCCAGCAGCGAAGGGGTAGGTCAGCCCCAGCATTTT.